The 3 T cell receptor beta chains below all came from one sample that was sequenced in a study of T cell repertoires in cytomegalovirus infection. Each CDR3 protein gets one entry after TCRdb re-called the reads with MiXCR. The table lists under 850,000 distinct CDR3 sequences, approximately 34% of them singletons. Sequencing input: PBMCs. These receptors came from a human donor in good health (CMV status not recorded). Some clones in this sample may be carry-over from other donors' samples.

This chain connects TRBV15 to TRBJ2-7, with TRBD2 matching over 9 bases. Trimming took 2 bases from V and 5 from J; bases not matched to a gene: 4. CDR1 is LNHNV, CDR2 YYDKDF, per germline (reference sequence). This CDR3 has 14 amino acids. CDR3 sequence: CATSRLAGYHEQYF. DNA for the CDR3: TGTGCCACCAGCAGACTAGCGGGATACCACGAGCAGTACTTC.

In this sample, this clonotype turned up a few times. The gene calls are TRBV7-3 and TRBJ2-7, with D perhaps TRBD1 or TRBD2 (6 bases each). Germline-derived CDR1 and CDR2 are SGHTA and FQGTGA. This CDR3 has 14 amino acids. Trimming pared 2 bases from V and 5 bases from J, leaving 13 bases between. The CDR3 loop reads CASSLHPGADEQYF. The CDR3 DNA follows: TGTGCCAGCAGCTTACATCCGGGGGCGGACGAGCAGTACTTC.

This clonotype was seen a handful of times. The chain has TRBV20-1 and TRBJ1-5; no clear D. Between the trimmed V and J ends, which lost 5 bases and 0 bases, there was a span of 8 bases. The length of the CDR3 is 13 residues. Germline lookup yields CDR1 DFQATT and CDR2 SNEGSKA (reference sequence). The CDR3 loop reads CSALTSSNQPQHF. CDR3 nucleotide sequence: TGCAGTGCTTTGACTAGTAGCAATCAGCCCCAGCATTTT.